Below are 19 T cell receptor beta chains sequenced from a single sample in a study of blood T cell repertoires in COVID-19. Sequencing used immunoSEQ multiplex PCR; TCRdb keeps in-frame clones, though not all of them. The sample carries under 85,000 clones, over 70% recorded once. Sequencing was done on a sample of peripheral blood. These receptors all come from a man over 45 with active COVID-19.

This clone was counted a few times. This chain uses TRBV21-1 with TRBJ2-1; whether TRBD2, the table's D call, matches the DNA was not checked. TRBV21-1 constitutes a pseudogene. The CDR3 is made up of 16 amino acids. CDR3 amino acids: CASSGQPTSGGLEQFF. DNA of the CDR3: TGTGCCAGCAGCGGCCAACCGACTAGCGGGGGGTTGGAGCAGTTCTTC.

V and J are TRBV28 and TRBJ2-7; D is undetermined. Germline CDR1 reads MDHEN; CDR2 reads SYDVKM. The CDR3 is made up of 12 amino acids. Trimming removed 4 bases from V and 7 bases from J, with 11 bases in between. The CDR3 protein is CASSSSTFEQYF. The CDR3 DNA reads as TGTGCCAGCAGTTCCTCTACCTTTGAGCAGTACTTC.

The chain employs TRBV18 and TRBJ1-4; TRBD1 matches 9 bases. The germline CDR1 and CDR2 sequences are KGHSH and LQKENI. J was trimmed by 5 bases and V by 3 bases; bases with no gene match: 1. CDR3 size: 14 residues. CDR3 nucleotide sequence: TGTGCCAGCTCACCTGGACAGGGGAATGAAAAACTGTTTTTT. Translating gives CASSPGQGNEKLFF.

This clone was counted between two and nine times. This chain joins TRBV3-1 (or the pseudogene TRBV3-2) and TRBJ2-7; 8 bases line up with TRBD2. With V trimmed by 5 bases and J by 2 bases, 8 bases remained unmatched. The CDR3 totals 15 residues. Germline V CDR1 and CDR2: LGHDT, YNNKEL (reference sequence). The CDR3 DNA follows: TGTGCCAGCAGCACAACTAGCGGAGGTGCCTACGAGCAGTACTTC. It specifies CASSTTSGGAYEQYF.

The chain employs TRBV18 and TRBJ1-6; 8 bases fit TRBD1. The CDR3 length is 15 residues. V lost 1 base and J lost 8; bases outside the gene matches: 4. Per the germline V gene, CDR1 is KGHSH and CDR2 is LQKENI. CDR3 sequence: CASSPLDRADSPLHF. The CDR3 DNA follows: TGTGCCAGCTCACCACTGGACAGGGCGGATTCACCCCTCCACTTT.

The CDR3 spells CASADGDTQYF. The DNA for the CDR3 is TGTGCCAGCGCGGATGGAGATACGCAGTATTTT. The V gene is TRBV6-5, the J gene TRBJ2-3; D not certain. The CDR3 totals 11 residues. With 8 bases removed from V and 5 bases from J, the gap between germline ends came to 8 bases. Germline loops: CDR1 MNHEY, CDR2 SVGAGI.

The CDR3 DNA is TGCGCCACCACCGCGCGTCCTAGCGGGGGGGAGTCGGAGACCCAGTACTTC. Protein product: CATTARPSGGESETQYF. V usage is TRBV5-1 and J usage is TRBJ2-5; 12 bases are shared with TRBD2. V lost 9 bases to trimming and J lost 5 bases; unmatched junction nucleotides: 17. Germline CDR1 SGHRS, CDR2 YFSETQ. The CDR3 totals 17 residues.

The chain employs TRBV20-1 and TRBJ1-1; the D is unclear. Looked up from germline, CDR1 is DFQATT and CDR2 is SNEGSKA (reference sequence). This CDR3 is built from 11 residues. V lost 1 base and J lost 8, with 8 bases in between. CDR3 DNA sequence: TGCAGTGCTAGAGCGCAGGTCGAAGCTTTCTTT. Its translation is CSARAQVEAFF.

CDR3 residues: CASSPGGTGVGGQETQYF. CDR3 bases: TGCGCCAGCAGCCCTGGCGGGACAGGGGTTGGTGGCCAAGAGACCCAGTACTTC. The chain employs TRBV5-1 and TRBJ2-5; 10 bases align to TRBD1. The V gene's germline CDR1 is SGHRS and CDR2 YFSETQ. V was pared by 4 bases and J by 1 base, with 13 bases of the junction left unmatched. The CDR3 sequence is 18 residues long.

V gene TRBV18 combines with J gene TRBJ2-5; unclear D gene. V lost 0 bases to trimming and J lost 2 bases, with 7 bases between them. This CDR3 has 14 residues. Germline lookup yields CDR1 KGHSH and CDR2 LQKENI. In nucleotides, the CDR3 is TGTGCCAGCTCACCACCGGCGACTCAAGAGACCCAGTACTTC. Translation: CASSPPATQETQYF.

V gene TRBV3-1 (or the pseudogene TRBV3-2) combines with J gene TRBJ2-1, with D unresolved. Germline V gene sequence: CDR1 LGHDT, CDR2 YNNKEL (reference sequence). Trimming stripped 0 bases from V and 0 bases from J, with 6 bases between. This CDR3 has 15 amino acids. CDR3 residues: CASSQDRSSYNEQFF. CDR3 nucleotides: TGTGCCAGCAGCCAAGACAGGTCCTCCTACAATGAGCAGTTCTTC.

The chain combines TRBV7-2 with TRBJ2-7, with 11 bases aligning to TRBD2. This CDR3 has 14 amino acids. CDR1 is SGHTA, CDR2 FQGNSA, per germline. V lost 5 bases, J lost 3 bases, and 3 bases stayed unmatched. The CDR3 DNA reads TGTGCCAGCAGCGAAACTAGCGGGAGCTACGAGCAGTACTTC. This gives the protein CASSETSGSYEQYF.

The rearrangement uses TRBV21-1 and TRBJ2-1; TRBD1 reflects the table's D call only, with no check against the DNA. TRBV21-1 is a known pseudogene. The CDR3 contains 14 residues. The CDR3 sequence: CASSSRGFRHEQFF. CDR3 coding DNA: TGTGCCAGCAGCTCTAGGGGGTTTCGACATGAGCAGTTCTTC.

The chain recombines TRBV2 with TRBJ2-7, with TRBD2 matching 7 bases. The CDR3 covers 14 residues. The junction had 4 bases not matched to a gene; V was cut back by 4 bases and J by 1 base. CDR1 and CDR2 (germline): SNHLY, FYNNEI. The CDR3 DNA sequence: TGTGCCAGCAGTGTGGCTAGCGGATCCTACGAGCAGTACTTC. It yields the protein CASSVASGSYEQYF.

This clone came up once. The chain combines TRBV14 with TRBJ1-4; D perhaps matches TRBD1 (6 bases). V dropped 2 bases and J dropped 3 bases, with 13 bases sitting between them. Germline CDR1 and CDR2: SGHDN and FVKESK. This CDR3 spans 16 amino acids. For the CDR3, the DNA is TGTGCCAGCAGCCAACAGAAGGGGGTACCTAATGAAAAACTGTTTTTT. This translates into CASSQQKGVPNEKLFF. Looking up the rest from reference TRBV14 and TRBJ1-4 gives the full variable domain: EAGVTQFPSHSVIEKGQTVTLRCDPISGHDNLYWYRRVMGKEIKFLLHFVKESKQDESGMPNNRFLAERTGGTYSTLKVQPAELEDSGVYFCASSQQKGVPNEKLFFGSGTQLSVL.

The chain employs TRBV11-3 and TRBJ2-1, with D perhaps TRBD2 (6 bases). Germline CDR1 reads SGHNT; CDR2 reads YENEEA. CDR3 size: 15 residues. The V gene lost 1 base and the J gene lost 10 bases, with 17 bases spanning the gap. The CDR3 nucleotides read TGTGCCAGCAGCTTAGGGGGCGGGACCGGAGGGGAGCAGTTCTTC. This gives the protein CASSLGGGTGGEQFF.

The V and J genes are TRBV7-6 and TRBJ2-7, with 11 bases matching TRBD2. This CDR3 region has 16 residues. CDR1 and CDR2 (germline): SGHVS, FNYEAQ. Losses at the gene ends were 6 bases for V and 7 bases for J; bases not matched to a gene: 14. The CDR3 here is CASSSPKTSGTPEQYF. The CDR3 nucleotides are TGTGCCAGCAGTAGCCCCAAGACTAGCGGGACCCCTGAGCAGTACTTC.

The chain has TRBV28 and TRBJ2-5, with TRBD1 matching 8 bases. V was clipped by 6 bases and J by 5 bases; unmatched bases: 2. Per germline, CDR1 MDHEN and CDR2 SYDVKM. This CDR3 spans 12 amino acids. This chain's CDR3 is CASRQGAETQYF. CDR3 sequence (DNA): TGTGCCAGCAGGCAGGGGGCTGAGACCCAGTACTTC.

The chain carries TRBV7-2 and TRBJ1-4; D is possibly TRBD1 (5 bases). Between the trimmed V and J ends, which lost 6 bases and 5 bases, there was a span of 13 bases. The CDR3 is made up of 14 amino acids. Germline values: CDR1 SGHTA, CDR2 FQGNSA. CDR3 DNA sequence: TGTGCCAGCAGGACAGAGATCGCGAATGAAAAACTGTTTTTT. Its translation is CASRTEIANEKLFF. The variable domain in full, with the rest retrieved from reference TRBV7-2 and TRBJ1-4, is GAGVSQSPSNKVTEKGKDVELRCDPISGHTALYWYRQSLGQGLEFLIYFQGNSAPDKSGLPSDRFSAERTGGSVSTLTIQRTQQEDSAVYLCASRTEIANEKLFFGSGTQLSVL.